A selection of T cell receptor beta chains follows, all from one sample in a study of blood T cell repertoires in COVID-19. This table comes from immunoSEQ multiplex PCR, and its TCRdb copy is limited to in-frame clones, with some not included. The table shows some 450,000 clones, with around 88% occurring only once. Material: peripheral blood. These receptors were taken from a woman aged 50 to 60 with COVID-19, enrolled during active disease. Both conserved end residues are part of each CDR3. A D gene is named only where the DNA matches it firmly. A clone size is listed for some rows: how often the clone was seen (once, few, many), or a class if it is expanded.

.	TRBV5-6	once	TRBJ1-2	TGTGCCAGCAGCGAGACGGGAGATAACTATGGCTACACCTTC	CASSETGDNYGYTF
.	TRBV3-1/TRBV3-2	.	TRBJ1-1	TGTGCCAGCAGTGCTGACAAGCTCCTGAACACTGAAGCTTTCTTT	CASSADKLLNTEAFF
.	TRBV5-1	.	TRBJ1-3	TGCGCCAGCAGCTTGTTGTGGGACAAGGACGGGGAAAACACCATATATTTT	CASSLLWDKDGENTIYF
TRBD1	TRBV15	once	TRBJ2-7	TGTGCCACCAGCAGGCGGACAGGCTACTACGAGCAGTACTTC	CATSRRTGYYEQYF
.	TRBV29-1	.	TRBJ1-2	TGCAGCGTTGCCCCCCTTGAGGAAATGCATGGCTACACCTTC	CSVAPLEEMHGYTF
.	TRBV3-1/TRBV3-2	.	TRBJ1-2	TGTGCCAGCAGCCGACAGCGCCTTCTCCCCTTCTATGGCTACACCTTC	CASSRQRLLPFYGYTF
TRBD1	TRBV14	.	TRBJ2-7	TGTGCCAGCAGCTCAAAGGACAGGGAGGTGGACGAGCAGTACTTC	CASSSKDREVDEQYF
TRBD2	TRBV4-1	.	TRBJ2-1	TGCGCCAGCAGCCAAGCCGGACTAGCGGGTGCCTACAATGAGCAGTTCTTC	CASSQAGLAGAYNEQFF
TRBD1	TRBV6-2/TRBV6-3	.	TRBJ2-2	TGTGCCAGCAGTTACATGACAGGGGGTCTGGGGGAGCTGTTTTTT	CASSYMTGGLGELFF
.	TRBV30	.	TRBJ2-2	TGTGCCTTAAACAGGCAAACGAACACCGGGGAGCTGTTTTTT	CALNRQTNTGELFF
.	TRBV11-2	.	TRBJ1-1	TGTGCCAGCAGCTTAGCAGGGGTGGGCACTGAAGCTTTCTTT	CASSLAGVGTEAFF
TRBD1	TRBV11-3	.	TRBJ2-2	TGTGCCAGCAGCTTCGGACAGGGTAGCACCGGGGAGCTGTTTTTT	CASSFGQGSTGELFF
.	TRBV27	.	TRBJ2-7	TGTGCCAGCAGTTTAGGTCCGGGAGAGCAGTACTTC	CASSLGPGEQYF
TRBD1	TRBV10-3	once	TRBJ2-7	TGTGCCATCAGACCGGGACAGGGGACCTCCTACGAGCAGTACTTC	CAIRPGQGTSYEQYF
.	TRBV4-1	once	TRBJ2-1	TGCGCCAGCAGCCAAGAGGAAGCGCGCTCCTACAATGAGCAGTTCTTC	CASSQEEARSYNEQFF
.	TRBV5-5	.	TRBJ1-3	TGTGCCAGCAGCTTGGGGAGCTCTGGAAACACCATATATTTT	CASSLGSSGNTIYF
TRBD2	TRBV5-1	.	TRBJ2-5	TGCGCCAGCACCGAGGGCGGGGGGGCGACTGAGACCCAGTACTTC	CASTEGGGATETQYF
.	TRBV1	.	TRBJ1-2	TGCACCAGCAGCCAGACAGGCTACTATGGCTACACCTTC	CTSSQTGYYGYTF
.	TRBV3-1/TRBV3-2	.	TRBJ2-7	TGTGCCAGCAGCCTCATTAGGGGAGAGCAGTACTTC	CASSLIRGEQYF
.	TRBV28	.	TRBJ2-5	TGTGCCAGCACCCTAGGGGGGGCAGAGACCCAGTACTTC	CASTLGGAETQYF
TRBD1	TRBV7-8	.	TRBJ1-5	TGTGCCAGCAGCCGTCGACAGGGGAAACAGCCCCAGCATTTT	CASSRRQGKQPQHF
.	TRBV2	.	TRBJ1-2	TGTGCCAGCAGTGCCGGGACACATGGCTACACCTTC	CASSAGTHGYTF
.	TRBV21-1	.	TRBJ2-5	TGTGCCAGCAGCGGGGCCAAAGAGACCCAGTACTTC	CASSGAKETQYF
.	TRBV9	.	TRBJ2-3	TGTGCCAGCAGCGTATCTGGGGGCCAAGATACGCAGTATTTT	CASSVSGGQDTQYF
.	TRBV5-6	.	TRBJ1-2	TGTGCCAGCAGCCCTACCCCAGGGAGGGGCTACACCTTC	CASSPTPGRGYTF
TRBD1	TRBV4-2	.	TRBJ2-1	TGTGCCAGCAGCCTCCGGGACAGTCCTTACAATGAGCAGTTCTTC	CASSLRDSPYNEQFF
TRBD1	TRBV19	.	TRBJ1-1	TGTGCCAGTAGTATGAGGACAGGGGGCCGGACTGAAGCTTTCTTT	CASSMRTGGRTEAFF
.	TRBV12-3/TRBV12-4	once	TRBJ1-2	TGTGCCAGCAGTTTGGGGGGTGACTATGGCTACACCTTC	CASSLGGDYGYTF
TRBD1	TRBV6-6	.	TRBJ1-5	TGTGCCAGCAGTCCCTCCTTGACAGGGGGTTGGGGCAATCAGCCCCAGCATTTT	CASSPSLTGGWGNQPQHF
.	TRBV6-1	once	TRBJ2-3	TGTGCCAGCAGTGAACTGACAGGCACAGATACGCAGTATTTT	CASSELTGTDTQYF